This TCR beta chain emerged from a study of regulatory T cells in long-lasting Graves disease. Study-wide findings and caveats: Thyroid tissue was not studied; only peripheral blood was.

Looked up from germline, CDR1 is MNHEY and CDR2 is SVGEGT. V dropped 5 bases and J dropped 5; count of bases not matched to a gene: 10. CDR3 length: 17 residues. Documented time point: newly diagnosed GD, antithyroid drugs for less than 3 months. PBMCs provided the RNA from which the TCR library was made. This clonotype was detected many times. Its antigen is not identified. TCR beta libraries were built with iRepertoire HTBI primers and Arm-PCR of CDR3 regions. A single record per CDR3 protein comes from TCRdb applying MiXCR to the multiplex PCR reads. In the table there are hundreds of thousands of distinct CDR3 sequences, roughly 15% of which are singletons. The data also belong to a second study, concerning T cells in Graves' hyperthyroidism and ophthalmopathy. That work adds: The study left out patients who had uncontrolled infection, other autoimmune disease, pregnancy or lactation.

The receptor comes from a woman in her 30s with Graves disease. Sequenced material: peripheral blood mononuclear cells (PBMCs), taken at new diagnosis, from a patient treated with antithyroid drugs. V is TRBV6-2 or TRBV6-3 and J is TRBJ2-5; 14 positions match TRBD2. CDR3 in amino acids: CASSKGLAGVIPETQYF. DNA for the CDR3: TGTGCCAGCAGTAAGGGACTAGCGGGAGTCATTCCGGAGACCCAGTACTTC.